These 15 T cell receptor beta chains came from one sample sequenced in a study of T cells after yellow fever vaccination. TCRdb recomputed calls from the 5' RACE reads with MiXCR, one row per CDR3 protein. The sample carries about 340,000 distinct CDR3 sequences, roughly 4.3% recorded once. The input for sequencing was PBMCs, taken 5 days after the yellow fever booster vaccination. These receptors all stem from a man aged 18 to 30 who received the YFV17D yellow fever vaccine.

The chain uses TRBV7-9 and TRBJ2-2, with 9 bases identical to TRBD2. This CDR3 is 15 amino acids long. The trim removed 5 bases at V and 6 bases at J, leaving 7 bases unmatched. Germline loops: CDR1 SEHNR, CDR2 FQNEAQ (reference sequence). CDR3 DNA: TGTGCCAGCAGCACCGTTCAGCGGGGGGCCGGGGAGCTGTTTTTT. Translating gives CASSTVQRGAGELFF. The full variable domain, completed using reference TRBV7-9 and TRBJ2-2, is DTGVSQNPRHKITKRGQNVTFRCDPISEHNRLYWYRQTLGQGPEFLTYFQNEAQLEKSRLLSDRFSAERPKGSFSTLEIQRTEQGDSAMYLCASSTVQRGAGELFFGEGSRLTVL.

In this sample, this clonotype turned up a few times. In nucleotides, the CDR3 is TGCGCCAGCAGCCGGGAATCGACAGGAAACTACGAGCAGTACTTC. The encoded protein is CASSRESTGNYEQYF. The chain uses TRBV5-1 and TRBJ2-7, with a possible D match to TRBD1 (6 bases). Deletions cut 4 bases from V and 3 bases from J, with 17 bases between. The germline gives CDR1 SGHRS, CDR2 YFSETQ. CDR3 length: 15 amino acids.

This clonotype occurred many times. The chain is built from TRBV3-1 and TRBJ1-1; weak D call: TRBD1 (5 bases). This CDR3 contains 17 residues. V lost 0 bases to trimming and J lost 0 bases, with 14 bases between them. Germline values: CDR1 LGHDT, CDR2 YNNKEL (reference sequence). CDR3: CASSQDLNRNLNTEAFF. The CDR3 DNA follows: TGTGCCAGCAGCCAAGATCTTAACAGGAACTTGAACACTGAAGCTTTCTTT.

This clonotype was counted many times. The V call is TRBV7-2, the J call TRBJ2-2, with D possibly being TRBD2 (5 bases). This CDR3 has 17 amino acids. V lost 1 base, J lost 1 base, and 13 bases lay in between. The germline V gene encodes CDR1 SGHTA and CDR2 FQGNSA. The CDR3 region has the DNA TGTGCCAGCAGCTTAGATCCGGCGAGGGTGAACACCGGGGAGCTGTTTTTT. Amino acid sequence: CASSLDPARVNTGELFF.

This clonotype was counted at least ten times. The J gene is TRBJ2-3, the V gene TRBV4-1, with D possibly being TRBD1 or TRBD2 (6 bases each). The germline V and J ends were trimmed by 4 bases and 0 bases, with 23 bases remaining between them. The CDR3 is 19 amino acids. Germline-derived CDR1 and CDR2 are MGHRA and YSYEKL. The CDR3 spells CASSLSPGAPLGSTDTQYF. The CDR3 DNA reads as TGCGCCAGCAGCCTTTCCCCGGGGGCGCCTCTAGGTAGCACAGATACGCAGTATTTT.

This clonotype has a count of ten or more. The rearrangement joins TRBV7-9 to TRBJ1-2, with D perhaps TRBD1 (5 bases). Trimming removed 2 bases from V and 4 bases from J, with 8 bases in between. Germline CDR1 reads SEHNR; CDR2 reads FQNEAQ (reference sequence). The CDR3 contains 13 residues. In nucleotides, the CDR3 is TGTGCCAGCAGCTTACAGGGTCCCTATGGCTACACCTTC. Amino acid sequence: CASSLQGPYGYTF.

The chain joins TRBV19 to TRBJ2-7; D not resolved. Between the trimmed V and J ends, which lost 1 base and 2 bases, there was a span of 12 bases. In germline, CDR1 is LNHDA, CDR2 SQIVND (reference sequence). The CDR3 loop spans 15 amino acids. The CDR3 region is CASSIVGLPTYEQYF. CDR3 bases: TGTGCCAGTAGTATAGTTGGTCTCCCCACCTACGAGCAGTACTTC.

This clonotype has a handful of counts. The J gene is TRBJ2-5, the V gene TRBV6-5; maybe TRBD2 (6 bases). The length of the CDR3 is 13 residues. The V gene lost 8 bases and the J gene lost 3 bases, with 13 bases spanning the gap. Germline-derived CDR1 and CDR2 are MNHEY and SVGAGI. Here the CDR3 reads CASLGGLKETQYF. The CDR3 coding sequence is TGTGCCAGCCTTGGGGGACTCAAAGAGACCCAGTACTTC.

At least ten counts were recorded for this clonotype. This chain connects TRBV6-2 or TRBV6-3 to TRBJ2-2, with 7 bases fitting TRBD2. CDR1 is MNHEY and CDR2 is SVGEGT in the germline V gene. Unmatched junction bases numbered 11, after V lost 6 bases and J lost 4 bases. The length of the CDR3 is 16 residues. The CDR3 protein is CASSSKRGSGTGELFF. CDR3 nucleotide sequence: TGTGCCAGCAGCTCTAAGCGGGGAAGCGGCACCGGGGAGCTGTTTTTT.

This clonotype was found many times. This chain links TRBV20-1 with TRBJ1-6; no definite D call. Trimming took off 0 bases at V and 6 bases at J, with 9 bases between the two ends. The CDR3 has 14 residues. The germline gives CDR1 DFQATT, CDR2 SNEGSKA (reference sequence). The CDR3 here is CSARDWVPNSPLHF. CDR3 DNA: TGCAGTGCTAGAGATTGGGTACCTAATTCACCCCTCCACTTT.

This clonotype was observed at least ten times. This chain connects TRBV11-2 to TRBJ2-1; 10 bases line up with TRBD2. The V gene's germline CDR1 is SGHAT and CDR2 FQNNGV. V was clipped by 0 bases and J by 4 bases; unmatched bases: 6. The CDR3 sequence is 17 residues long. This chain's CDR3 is CASSLEGAGGPYNEQFF. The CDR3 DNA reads TGTGCCAGCAGCTTAGAAGGAGCGGGGGGGCCTTACAATGAGCAGTTCTTC.

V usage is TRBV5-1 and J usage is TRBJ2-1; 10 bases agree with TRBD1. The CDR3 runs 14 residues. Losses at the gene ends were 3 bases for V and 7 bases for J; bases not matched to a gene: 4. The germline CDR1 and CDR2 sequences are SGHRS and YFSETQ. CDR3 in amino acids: CASSYGTGANEQFF. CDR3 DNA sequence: TGCGCCAGCAGCTACGGGACAGGGGCGAATGAGCAGTTCTTC.

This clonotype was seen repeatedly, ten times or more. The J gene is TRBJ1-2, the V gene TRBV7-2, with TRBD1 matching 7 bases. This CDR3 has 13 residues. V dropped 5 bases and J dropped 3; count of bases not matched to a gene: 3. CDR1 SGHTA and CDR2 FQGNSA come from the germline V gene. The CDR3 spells CASSQTGYYGYTF. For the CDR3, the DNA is TGTGCCAGCAGCCAGACAGGGTACTATGGCTACACCTTC.

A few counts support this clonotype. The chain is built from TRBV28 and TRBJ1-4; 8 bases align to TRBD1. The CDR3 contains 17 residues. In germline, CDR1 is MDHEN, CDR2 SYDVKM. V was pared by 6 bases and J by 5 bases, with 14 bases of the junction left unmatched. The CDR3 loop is CASSNYPGGRGNEKLFF. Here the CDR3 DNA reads TGTGCCAGCAGCAACTACCCAGGGGGCCGTGGGAATGAAAAACTGTTTTTT. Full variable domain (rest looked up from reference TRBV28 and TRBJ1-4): DVKVTQSSRYLVKRTGEKVFLECVQDMDHENMFWYRQDPGLGLRLIYFSYDVKMKEKGDIPEGYSVSREKKERFSLILESASTNQTSMYLCASSNYPGGRGNEKLFFGSGTQLSVL.

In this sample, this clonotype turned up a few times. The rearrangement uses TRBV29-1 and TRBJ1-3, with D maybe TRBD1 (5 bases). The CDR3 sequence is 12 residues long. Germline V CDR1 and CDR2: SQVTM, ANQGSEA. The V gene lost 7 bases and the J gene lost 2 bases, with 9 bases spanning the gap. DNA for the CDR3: TGCAGCGGGGGGGTGCCTGGAAACACCATATATTTT. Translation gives CSGGVPGNTIYF.